The 9 T cell receptor beta chains given below trace back to one sample, sequenced in a study of blood T cell repertoires in COVID-19. Sequencing was performed with immunoSEQ multiplex PCR; in TCRdb, only in-frame clones are kept and a portion is missing. The sample has approximately 500,000 clones, 70% to 90% seen once. Sequences were obtained from peripheral blood. These TCRs come from a woman between 50 and 59 years old with COVID-19, enrolled during active disease.

In its sample, this clone was seen a few times. The gene calls are TRBV19 and TRBJ1-5; 8 bases map to TRBD1. V dropped 5 bases and J dropped 1; count of bases not matched to a gene: 4. Germline values: CDR1 LNHDA, CDR2 SQIVND (reference sequence). The CDR3 runs to 15 residues. For the CDR3, the DNA is TGTGCCAGTAGTGGTACAGGGGGAAGCAATCAGCCCCAGCATTTT. It translates to CASSGTGGSNQPQHF.

The V and J genes are TRBV3-1 (or the pseudogene TRBV3-2) and TRBJ1-2; TRBD1 is a possible D gene (5 bases). Germline values: CDR1 LGHDT, CDR2 YNNKEL (reference sequence). This CDR3 has 14 amino acids. V was clipped by 4 bases and J by 2 bases, with 11 bases between them. This CDR3 reads CASSPFDRNYGYTF. The DNA of the CDR3 is TGTGCCAGCAGCCCCTTTGACAGAAACTATGGCTACACCTTC.

The CDR3 region is CASSLDRAGSPLHF. The DNA of the CDR3 is TGTGCCAGTAGCCTTGACAGGGCAGGCTCACCCCTCCACTTT. This chain joins TRBV19 and TRBJ1-6; the match to TRBD1 covers 7 bases. Germline CDR1 and CDR2: LNHDA and SQIVND (reference sequence). V lost 6 bases and J lost 10; bases outside the gene matches: 9. The CDR3 is 14 residues long. Full variable domain (outside the CDR3, taken from reference TRBV19 and TRBJ1-6): DGGITQSPKYLFRKEGQNVTLSCEQNLNHDAMYWYRQDPGQGLRLIYYSQIVNDFQKGDIAEGYSVSREKKESFPLTVTSAQKNPTAFYLCASSLDRAGSPLHFGNGTRLTVT.

The chain uses TRBV7-2 and TRBJ2-1; TRBD2 matches at 8 bases. The CDR3 is 16 amino acids. Germline lookup yields CDR1 SGHTA and CDR2 FQGNSA. J lost 3 bases, V lost 5 bases, and 9 bases had no gene match. The CDR3 here is CASSASWRGDYNEQFF. The DNA of the CDR3 is TGTGCCAGCAGCGCCTCCTGGCGGGGGGACTACAATGAGCAGTTCTTC.

The chain uses TRBV10-2 and TRBJ1-6; 7 bases fit TRBD1. This CDR3 contains 17 residues. V gave up 6 bases and J gave up 0 bases; unmatched junction bases: 8. CDR1 WSHSY and CDR2 SAAADI come from the germline V gene. CDR3 coding DNA: TGCGCCAGCAGCCGGGACAGCTTTAGCTCCTATAATTCACCCCTCCACTTT. Translating gives CASSRDSFSSYNSPLHF.

This chain joins TRBV6-5 and TRBJ2-5, with 7 bases fitting TRBD1. V lost 7 bases, J lost 1 base, and 9 bases stayed unmatched. CDR1 is MNHEY and CDR2 is SVGAGI in the germline V gene. CDR3 size: 15 residues. The CDR3 sequence: CASNILGQPQETQYF. DNA of the CDR3: TGTGCCAGCAATATTTTGGGACAGCCCCAAGAGACCCAGTACTTC.

The chain uses TRBV5-1 and TRBJ2-7, with D possibly TRBD2 on 5 matching bases. Germline CDR1 reads SGHRS; CDR2 reads YFSETQ. The CDR3 length is 13 residues. Trimming removed 5 bases at V and 0 bases at J, with 9 bases between. The CDR3 DNA is TGCGCCAGCAGATCGGGGTCCTCCTACGAGCAGTACTTC. Its translation is CASRSGSSYEQYF.

The chain couples TRBV19 to TRBJ1-1, with D possibly TRBD1 on 6 matching bases. From germline, CDR1 is LNHDA and CDR2 SQIVND (reference sequence). Trimming pared 6 bases from V and 4 bases from J, leaving 12 bases between. This CDR3 is 13 amino acids long. CDR3 protein: CASRPGERTEAFF. The CDR3 bases are TGTGCCAGTAGGCCAGGGGAGCGCACTGAAGCTTTCTTT.

The chain couples TRBV6-5 to TRBJ2-2, with D uncertain. Trimming removed 0 bases at V and 5 bases at J, with 7 bases between. The CDR3 loop spans 14 amino acids. Germline assignment: CDR1 MNHEY and CDR2 SVGAGI. This CDR3 reads CASSYSLSTGELFF. The CDR3 nucleotides are TGTGCCAGCAGTTACTCGTTGAGTACCGGGGAGCTGTTTTTT.